This TCR beta chain was sequenced for a study of blood T cell repertoires in COVID-19. Turning to the study itself: Collection of acute and convalescent COVID-19 samples took place in the United States, Italy and Spain.

Germline V gives CDR1 LNHDA, CDR2 SQIVND (reference sequence). Trimming removed 1 base from V and 0 bases from J, with 10 bases in between. The CDR3 length is 15 residues. Enrolled through a virtual design, the participants were between roughly 18 and 100 years of age and came from around 25 US areas. Per the study methods: Counts of nucleated cells, estimated from reference gene primer amplification, were obtained. TCRdb's copy holds only in-frame clones and misses some; the assay was immunoSEQ multiplex PCR. V and J calls and clone size come straight from that table; D and trimming were deduced from the DNA. The repertoire holds 250,000 or so clones, with about 91% as singletons.

Specimen: PBMCs or T cells enriched from blood (not recorded which). The TCR comes from a woman aged 35 to 49 with acute COVID-19. The chain joins TRBV19 to TRBJ2-7; D may be TRBD2 (6 bases). CDR3 sequence reads: CASSIVAGPSYEQYV. CDR3 coding DNA: TGTGCCAGTAGTATAGTGGCGGGGCCCTCCTACGAGCAGTACGTC.